Each of the 29 T cell receptor beta chains below was sequenced from the same sample in a study of cytomegalovirus exposure and HLA in healthy donors. Amplification used 60 Vbeta primers and 13 Jbeta primers. Clones were read by immunoSEQ multiplex PCR, and TCRdb kept only the in-frame ones, dropping some. The table has fewer than 130,000 clones, about 79% seen once; the top ten hold approximately 2.5%. The sample consisted of PBMCs. The source of these receptors is a man aged 50-60 years in good health and CMV-seropositive.

The genes are TRBV5-4 and TRBJ2-3; 10 nucleotides match TRBD1. The CDR3 runs to 17 residues. V dropped 4 bases and J dropped 5; count of bases not matched to a gene: 13. In germline, CDR1 is SGHNT, CDR2 YYREEE (reference sequence). In DNA form, the CDR3 reads TGTGCCAGCAGCGGCCAACGACAGGGGGCATCGGGAGATACGCAGTATTTT. Amino acids: CASSGQRQGASGDTQYF.

The rearrangement joins TRBV5-3 to TRBJ1-4; D not resolved. TRBV5-3 is noted as an ORF with a role that remains uncertain. The CDR3 extends over 16 amino acids. V was trimmed by 0 bases and J by 5 bases, leaving 14 bases between them. This chain's CDR3 is CARSLATGQLNEKLFF. The CDR3 DNA sequence: TGTGCCAGAAGCTTGGCGACTGGTCAACTAAATGAAAAACTGTTTTTT.

CDR3 residues: CASSSLGGEEQFF. The CDR3, as DNA: TGTGCCAGCAGCTCACTAGGTGGTGAGGAGCAGTTCTTC. The chain links TRBV11-2 to TRBJ2-1; the D gene is possibly TRBD2 (5 bases). This CDR3 region has 13 residues. CDR1 and CDR2 from the germline V gene are SGHAT and FQNNGV. The V and J ends lost 4 bases and 10 bases respectively, with 14 bases between them. Full variable domain (outside the CDR3, taken from reference TRBV11-2 and TRBJ2-1): EAGVAQSPRYKIIEKRQSVAFWCNPISGHATLYWYQQILGQGPKLLIQFQNNGVVDDSQLPKDRFSAERLKGVDSTLKIQPAKLEDSAVYLCASSSLGGEEQFFGPGTRLTVL.

The chain recombines TRBV2 with TRBJ1-5; D is uncertain. This CDR3 has 14 residues. V lost 1 base and J lost 1, with 5 bases in between. Germline V gene data show CDR1 as SNHLY and CDR2 as FYNNEI. CDR3 sequence reads: CASSEGQSNQPQHF. Written as DNA, the CDR3 is TGTGCCAGCAGTGAAGGGCAGAGCAATCAGCCCCAGCATTTT. Combining the CDR3 with reference TRBV2 and TRBJ1-5 gives the whole variable domain EPEVTQTPSHQVTQMGQEVILRCVPISNHLYFYWYRQILGQKVEFLVSFYNNEISEKSEIFDDQFSVERPDGSNFTLKIRSTKLEDSAMYFCASSEGQSNQPQHFGDGTRLSIL.

The chain carries TRBV7-2 and TRBJ2-5; TRBD2 aligns across 9 bases. Germline values: CDR1 SGHTA, CDR2 FQGNSA. The ends lost 0 bases at V and 5 bases at J; junction bases unmatched: 16. The CDR3 consists of 19 residues. Written as DNA, the CDR3 is TGTGCCAGCAGCTTAGCGACTAGCGGACTAAATTTGGTGTGGGAGACCCAGTACTTC. It translates to CASSLATSGLNLVWETQYF.

This clone was found a few times. This sequence joins TRBV28 and TRBJ2-5; 8 bases map to TRBD1. Germline-derived CDR1 and CDR2 are MDHEN and SYDVKM. Losses at the gene ends were 3 bases for V and 6 bases for J; bases not matched to a gene: 12. The CDR3 has 16 residues. For the CDR3, the DNA is TGTGCCAGCAGTTTGTCAGGGGGCCTAGGGGGAAAGACCCAGTACTTC. Amino acids: CASSLSGGLGGKTQYF.

The V gene is TRBV2, the J gene TRBJ1-1; weak D call: TRBD1 (5 bases). Deletions cut 11 bases from V and 5 bases from J, with 15 bases between. This CDR3 contains 12 residues. In germline, CDR1 is SNHLY, CDR2 FYNNEI. Here the CDR3 reads CALGGVWTEAFF. For the CDR3, the DNA is TGTGCCCTAGGAGGGGTTTGGACTGAAGCTTTCTTT.

This clone was counted between two and nine times. The V call is TRBV28, the J call TRBJ2-7, with TRBD2 identical over 9 bases. Germline V lookup: CDR1 MDHEN, CDR2 SYDVKM. After removal of 2 bases from V and 3 bases from J, the junction contained 5 bases not matched to a gene. The CDR3 totals 15 residues. The CDR3 DNA sequence: TGTGCCAGCAGTTTAAGCAGCGGGGGGTACTACGAGCAGTACTTC. Translated, it gives CASSLSSGGYYEQYF.

This clone was seen a few times. The rearrangement links TRBV5-5 to TRBJ2-3; TRBD2 agrees at 10 bases. CDR3 length: 17 residues. The V and J ends lost 6 bases and 4 bases, in that order; junction bases with no gene match: 14. CDR1 is SGHKS, CDR2 YYEKEE, per germline (reference sequence). This CDR3 reads CASTQAPSGSGADTQYF. CDR3 in DNA: TGTGCCAGCACTCAGGCCCCTAGCGGGAGTGGCGCAGATACGCAGTATTTT.

Written as DNA, the CDR3 is TGCGCCAGCAGCGAAACAGGGGTTACAGAGACCCAGTACTTC. Translating gives CASSETGVTETQYF. J is TRBJ2-5 and V is TRBV5-1, with 7 bases lining up with TRBD1. Germline V gene sequence: CDR1 SGHRS, CDR2 YFSETQ. There are 14 residues in the CDR3. V was clipped by 4 bases and J by 4 bases; unmatched bases: 7. Complete variable domain (other parts from reference TRBV5-1 and TRBJ2-5): KAGVTQTPRYLIKTRGQQVTLSCSPISGHRSVSWYQQTPGQGLQFLFEYFSETQRNKGNFPGRFSGRQFSNSRSEMNVSTLELGDSALYLCASSETGVTETQYFGPGTRLLVL.

The rearrangement joins TRBV5-6 to TRBJ2-7, with D possibly matching TRBD2 (5 bases). Germline CDR1 and CDR2: SGHDT and YYEEEE. The CDR3 is made up of 13 amino acids. With 6 bases removed from V and 6 bases from J, the gap between germline ends came to 16 bases. The CDR3 protein is CASNPKDGGEQYF. The CDR3 bases are TGTGCCAGCAACCCAAAGGACGGAGGCGAGCAGTACTTC.

The chain joins TRBV5-4 to TRBJ2-1; 10 bases fit TRBD1. The germline V gene encodes CDR1 SGHNT and CDR2 YYREEE (reference sequence). The CDR3 has 15 amino acids. V gave up 6 bases and J gave up 2 bases; unmatched junction bases: 5. The CDR3 coding sequence is TGTGCCAGCAACACGGGACAGGGGACCTACAATGAGCAGTTCTTC. Its protein product is CASNTGQGTYNEQFF.

This clone showed up just once. The genes are TRBV27 and TRBJ2-2; no clear D. CDR1 and CDR2 from the germline V gene are MNHEY and SMNVEV (reference sequence). This CDR3 is 16 amino acids long. V gave up 2 bases and J gave up 2 bases, with 12 bases separating them. The CDR3 DNA is TGTGCCAGCAGTTTAGTTACTACGTTAAACACCGGGGAGCTGTTTTTT. Translated: CASSLVTTLNTGELFF.

The chain uses TRBV9 and TRBJ2-1; 15 bases line up with TRBD2. V was clipped by 1 base and J by 7 bases; unmatched bases: 3. CDR3 length: 16 residues. CDR1 is SGDLS and CDR2 is YYNGEE in the germline V gene. This chain's CDR3 is CASSVRTSGGVNEQFF. CDR3 sequence (DNA): TGTGCCAGCAGCGTAAGGACTAGCGGGGGGGTGAATGAGCAGTTCTTC.

V is TRBV11-2 and J is TRBJ1-4; D possibly corresponds to TRBD1 (6 bases). The length of the CDR3 is 14 residues. Trimming removed 5 bases at V and 7 bases at J, with 14 bases between. The germline CDR1 and CDR2 sequences are SGHAT and FQNNGV. The CDR3 loop reads CASSPRQASEKLFF. As DNA, the CDR3 is TGTGCCAGCAGCCCTCGACAGGCCTCTGAAAAACTGTTTTTT. Drawing the rest from reference TRBV11-2 and TRBJ1-4, the complete variable domain is EAGVAQSPRYKIIEKRQSVAFWCNPISGHATLYWYQQILGQGPKLLIQFQNNGVVDDSQLPKDRFSAERLKGVDSTLKIQPAKLEDSAVYLCASSPRQASEKLFFGSGTQLSVL.

The chain links TRBV7-7 to TRBJ1-1; D gene unclear. V lost 1 base to trimming and J lost 1 base, with 4 bases between them. The CDR3 spans 13 residues. Germline CDR1 SSHAT, CDR2 FNYEAQ (reference sequence). The CDR3 loop is CASSLDRNTEAFF. CDR3 nucleotide sequence: TGTGCCAGCAGCTTAGACAGGAACACTGAAGCTTTCTTT.

This clone was counted only a few times. The rearrangement joins TRBV5-4 to TRBJ1-1, with TRBD1 identical over 9 bases. The CDR3 is 13 residues long. Losses at the gene ends were 4 bases for V and 5 bases for J; bases not matched to a gene: 3. Germline CDR1 reads SGHNT; CDR2 reads YYREEE (reference sequence). The CDR3 spells CASSHRGPTEAFF. The CDR3 DNA reads as TGTGCCAGCAGCCACAGGGGGCCTACTGAAGCTTTCTTT.

This rearrangement joins TRBV2 to TRBJ2-5, with 7 bases that match TRBD2. Germline V gives CDR1 SNHLY, CDR2 FYNNEI. J gave up 4 bases and V 4 bases, and 0 bases lay outside the gene matches. The CDR3 is made up of 12 amino acids. This CDR3 reads CASSGTRETQYF. The CDR3, as DNA: TGTGCCAGCAGTGGGACTAGAGAGACCCAGTACTTC.

The chain carries TRBV4-1 and TRBJ2-4; D is perhaps TRBD2 (6 bases). CDR3 length: 18 amino acids. Trimming shortened V by 1 base and J by 0 bases, and 16 bases separated the two germline ends. Germline loops: CDR1 MGHRA, CDR2 YSYEKL. CDR3 DNA sequence: TGCGCCAGCAGCCAAGCCCTGGGACTGACCATAGCCAAAAACATTCAGTACTTC. As protein: CASSQALGLTIAKNIQYF.

The V gene is TRBV5-1, the J gene TRBJ1-5, with D possibly being TRBD1 (6 bases). The CDR3 is 14 residues long. Trimming removed 1 base from V and 4 bases from J, with 9 bases in between. The germline V gene encodes CDR1 SGHRS and CDR2 YFSETQ. In DNA, the CDR3 is TGCGCCAGCAGCTTGACAGGGACAAATCAGCCCCAGCATTTT. Its protein product is CASSLTGTNQPQHF.

V is TRBV6-1 and J is TRBJ2-5; D is perhaps TRBD2 (6 bases). This CDR3 region has 12 residues. V lost 8 bases, J lost 1 base, and 8 bases lay in between. Germline CDR1 MNHNS, CDR2 SASEGT. The CDR3 region has the DNA TGTGCCAGCGGGAGGATCCAAGAGACCCAGTACTTC. Translation gives CASGRIQETQYF.

This sequence joins TRBV5-1 and TRBJ1-1; D might be TRBD1 (6 bases). The CDR3 sequence is 13 residues long. From germline, CDR1 is SGHRS and CDR2 YFSETQ. V was trimmed by 6 bases and J by 5 bases, leaving 14 bases between them. The CDR3, as DNA: TGCGCCAGCACCTTCTCAGGGGAAACTGAAGCTTTCTTT. Translated, it gives CASTFSGETEAFF.

The V call is TRBV18, the J call TRBJ2-5; no reliable D call. V dropped 0 bases and J dropped 5 bases, with 4 bases sitting between them. This CDR3 spans 12 amino acids. Germline V gene lookup returns CDR1 KGHSH and CDR2 LQKENI. The CDR3 here is CASSPPGETQYF. The CDR3 DNA sequence: TGTGCCAGCTCACCACCGGGCGAGACCCAGTACTTC.

The chain recombines TRBV6-5 with TRBJ1-6, with a tentative D call TRBD1 (6 bases). CDR3 length: 14 amino acids. From germline, CDR1 is MNHEY and CDR2 SVGAGI. V lost 6 bases and J 5 bases, leaving 11 bases between the germline ends. The CDR3 DNA follows: TGTGCCAGCAGCTTGGACAGCAATAATTCACCCCTCCACTTT. It codes for CASSLDSNNSPLHF.

The rearrangement joins TRBV9 to TRBJ1-2, with 9 positions matching TRBD1. The CDR3 is 13 residues long. The V and J ends lost 2 bases and 5 bases, in that order; junction bases with no gene match: 1. Germline V lookup: CDR1 SGDLS, CDR2 YYNGEE. The CDR3 bases are TGTGCCAGCAGCGTGGACAGGGGTTATGGCTACACCTTC. Its protein is CASSVDRGYGYTF.

The chain carries TRBV18 and TRBJ1-4; D gene ambiguous. This CDR3 spans 14 amino acids. The V gene lost 6 bases and the J gene lost 0 bases, with 8 bases spanning the gap. Germline V gene lookup returns CDR1 KGHSH and CDR2 LQKENI. The CDR3 nucleotides read TGTGCCAGCTCCGACACCGCAACTAATGAAAAACTGTTTTTT. It codes for CASSDTATNEKLFF.

The V call is TRBV15, the J call TRBJ2-7; TRBD1 aligns across 8 bases. The germline V gene encodes CDR1 LNHNV and CDR2 YYDKDF (reference sequence). The J segment lost 5 bases and the V segment lost 3 bases, leaving 15 bases of the junction unmatched. The CDR3 totals 17 residues. The CDR3 sequence is CATSSLLTGVIENEQYF. The DNA of the CDR3 is TGTGCCACCAGCAGTTTATTGACAGGGGTTATTGAGAACGAGCAGTACTTC.

The chain combines TRBV29-1 with TRBJ2-7, with D possibly TRBD1 on 5 matching bases. The CDR3 contains 12 residues. V lost 6 bases and J lost 6, with 15 bases in between. Germline assignment: CDR1 SQVTM and CDR2 ANQGSEA. CDR3 sequence (DNA): TGCAGCGTCAATCTTTCAGGGCTCGAGCAGTACTTC. Translation gives CSVNLSGLEQYF.

The V and J genes are TRBV6-5 and TRBJ2-5; 11 bases fit TRBD1. The CDR3 runs to 15 residues. After removal of 6 bases from V and 4 bases from J, the junction contained 7 bases not matched to a gene. Germline lookup yields CDR1 MNHEY and CDR2 SVGAGI. The CDR3 reads CASRQGQGALETQYF. The CDR3 nucleotides read TGTGCCAGCAGGCAAGGACAGGGGGCTTTAGAGACCCAGTACTTC.